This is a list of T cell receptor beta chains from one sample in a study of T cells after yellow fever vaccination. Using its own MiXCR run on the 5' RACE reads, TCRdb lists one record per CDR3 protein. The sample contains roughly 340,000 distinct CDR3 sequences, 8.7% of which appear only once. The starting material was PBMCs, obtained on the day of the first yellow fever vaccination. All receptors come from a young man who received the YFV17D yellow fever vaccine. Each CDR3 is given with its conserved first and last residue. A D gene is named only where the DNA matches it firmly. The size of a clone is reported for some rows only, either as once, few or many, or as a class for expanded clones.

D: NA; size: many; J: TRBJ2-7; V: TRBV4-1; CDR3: CASSQDRYEQYF; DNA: TGCGCCAGCAGCCAAGATCGCTACGAGCAGTACTTC
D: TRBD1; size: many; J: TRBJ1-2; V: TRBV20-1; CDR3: CSAQTGGYGYTF; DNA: TGCAGTGCCCAGACAGGGGGTTATGGCTACACCTTC
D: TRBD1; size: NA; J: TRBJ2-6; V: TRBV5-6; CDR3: CASSLLRDRHSGANVLTF; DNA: TGTGCCAGCAGCTTACTCCGGGACAGGCACTCTGGGGCCAACGTCCTGACTTTC
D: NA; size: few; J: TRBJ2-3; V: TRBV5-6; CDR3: CASSLANSDTQYF; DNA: TGTGCCAGCAGCTTGGCCAATTCAGATACGCAGTATTTT
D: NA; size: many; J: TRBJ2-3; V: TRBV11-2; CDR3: CASSSGRTADTQYF; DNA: TGTGCCAGCAGCTCAGGCAGGACGGCCGATACGCAGTATTTT
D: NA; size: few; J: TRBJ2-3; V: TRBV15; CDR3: CATSRRGPLSDTQYF; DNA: TGTGCCACCAGCAGAAGGGGCCCCCTCTCAGATACGCAGTATTTT
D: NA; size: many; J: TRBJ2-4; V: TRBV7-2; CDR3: CASSHQRGGQENIQYF; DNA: TGTGCCAGCAGCCATCAGAGAGGGGGGCAGGAAAACATTCAGTACTTC
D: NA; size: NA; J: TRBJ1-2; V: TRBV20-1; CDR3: CSASLGQDGYTF; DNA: TGCAGTGCTAGTCTCGGCCAAGATGGCTACACCTTC
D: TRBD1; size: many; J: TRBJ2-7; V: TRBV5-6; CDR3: CASSDPGQGLYEQYF; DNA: TGTGCCAGCAGCGATCCGGGACAGGGGTTATACGAGCAGTACTTC
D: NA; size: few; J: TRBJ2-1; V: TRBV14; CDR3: CASSHQVGEQFF; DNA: TGTGCCAGCAGCCACCAGGTCGGTGAGCAGTTCTTC
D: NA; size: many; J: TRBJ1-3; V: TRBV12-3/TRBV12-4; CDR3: CASVYRRGGTIYF; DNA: TGTGCCAGCGTGTACAGGAGGGGAGGCACCATATATTTT
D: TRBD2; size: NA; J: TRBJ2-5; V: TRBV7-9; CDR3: CASSLLAGDQETQYF; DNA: TGTGCCAGCAGCTTACTAGCGGGGGACCAAGAGACCCAGTACTTC
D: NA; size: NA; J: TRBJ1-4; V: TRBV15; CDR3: CATGTSRTANEKLFF; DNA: TGTGCCACCGGTACATCCAGGACAGCAAATGAAAAACTGTTTTTT
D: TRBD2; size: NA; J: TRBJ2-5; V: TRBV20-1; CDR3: CSATLLAGGPTQYF; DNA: TGCAGTGCCACCTTACTAGCGGGGGGACCTACCCAGTACTTC
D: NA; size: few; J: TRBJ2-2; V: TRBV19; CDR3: CASSRFGGGGAGGELFF; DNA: TGTGCCAGTAGTAGATTTGGTGGGGGGGGCGCCGGCGGGGAGCTGTTTTTT
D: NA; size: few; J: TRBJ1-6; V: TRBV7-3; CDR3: CASSRGPPANSPLHF; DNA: TGTGCCAGCAGCAGAGGACCACCGGCTAATTCACCCCTCCACTTT
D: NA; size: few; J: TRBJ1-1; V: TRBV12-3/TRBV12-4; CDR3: CASSFSGSGTEAFF; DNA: TGTGCCAGCAGTTTCAGCGGGTCGGGCACTGAAGCTTTCTTT
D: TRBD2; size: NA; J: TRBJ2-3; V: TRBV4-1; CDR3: CASSHSPNPSGATDTQYF; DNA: TGCGCCAGCAGCCACTCCCCAAATCCTAGCGGGGCCACAGATACGCAGTATTTT